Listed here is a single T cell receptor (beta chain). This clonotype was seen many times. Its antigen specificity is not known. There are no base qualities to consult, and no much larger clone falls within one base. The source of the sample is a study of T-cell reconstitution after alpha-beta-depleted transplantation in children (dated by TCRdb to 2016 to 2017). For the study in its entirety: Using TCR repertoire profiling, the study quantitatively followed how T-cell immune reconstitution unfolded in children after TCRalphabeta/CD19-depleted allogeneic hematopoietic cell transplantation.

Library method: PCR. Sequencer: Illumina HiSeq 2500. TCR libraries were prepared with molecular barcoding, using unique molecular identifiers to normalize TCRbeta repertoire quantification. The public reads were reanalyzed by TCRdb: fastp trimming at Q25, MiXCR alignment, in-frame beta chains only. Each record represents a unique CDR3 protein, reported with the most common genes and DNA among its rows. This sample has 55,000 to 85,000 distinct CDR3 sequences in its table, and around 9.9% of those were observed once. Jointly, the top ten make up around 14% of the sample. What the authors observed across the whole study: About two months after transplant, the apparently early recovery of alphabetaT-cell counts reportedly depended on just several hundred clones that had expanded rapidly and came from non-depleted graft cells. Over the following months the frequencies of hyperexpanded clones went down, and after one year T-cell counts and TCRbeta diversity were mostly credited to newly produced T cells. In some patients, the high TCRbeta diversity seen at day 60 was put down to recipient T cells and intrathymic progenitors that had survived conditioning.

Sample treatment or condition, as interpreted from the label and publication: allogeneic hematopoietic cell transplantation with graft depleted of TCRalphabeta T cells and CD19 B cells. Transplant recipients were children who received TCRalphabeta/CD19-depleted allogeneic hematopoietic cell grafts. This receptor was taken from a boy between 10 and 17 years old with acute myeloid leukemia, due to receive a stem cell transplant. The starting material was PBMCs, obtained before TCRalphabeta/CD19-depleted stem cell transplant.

The encoded CDR3 is CASSQVGKGVEQFF. The DNA sequence is given as TGTGCCAGCAGCCAAGTCGGGAAGGGAGTTGAGCAGTTCTTC. The chain is assembled from TRBV4-2 and TRBJ2-1; the D segment could be TRBD2, given 5 matching bases. The germline V gene encodes CDR1 LGHNA and CDR2 YNFKEQ. The germline ends are 13 bases apart after V is trimmed by 1 base and J by 9 bases. The CDR3 holds 14 amino acids from the cysteine to the phenylalanine. The only DNA kept is the CDR3, 42 bases in frame from the first base.